These 14 T cell receptor beta chains were sequenced from one sample in a study of response to subunit inactivated influenza vaccine. TCRdb independently ran MiXCR on the RT-PCR reads; one entry per CDR3 protein. The sample holds approximately 480,000 distinct CDR3 sequences, approximately 11% seen once. Sequences were derived from PBMCs from blood, sampled 45 days after vaccination. The receptor set was obtained from a man over 45 who received an inactivated influenza vaccine.

This clonotype was seen repeatedly, ten times or more. The V and J genes are TRBV7-9 and TRBJ2-1; TRBD1 aligns across 8 bases. The CDR3 has 14 amino acids. CDR1 and CDR2 from the germline V gene are SEHNR and FQNEAQ (reference sequence). The V segment lost 9 bases and the J segment 2 bases; nucleotides outside the gene matches: 6. The CDR3 nucleotides read TGTGCCAGTTCGACAGGGGAACCCTACAATGAGCAGTTCTTC. Translating it yields CASSTGEPYNEQFF.

This clonotype was observed many times. The V gene is TRBV20-1, the J gene TRBJ2-1; D uncertain. Germline V gene sequence: CDR1 DFQATT, CDR2 SNEGSKA (reference sequence). V was trimmed by 1 base and J by 6 bases, leaving 13 bases between them. The length of the CDR3 is 14 residues. The CDR3, as DNA: TGCAGTGCTAGAGTGCTAAGTTGGGGCAATGAGCAGTTCTTC. Its protein product is CSARVLSWGNEQFF.

This clonotype has ten or more counts. The V and J genes are TRBV3-1 and TRBJ2-1; TRBD2 matches 12 bases. V trimming: 4 bases; J trimming: 6 bases; junction bases outside the gene matches: 4. Per germline, CDR1 LGHDT and CDR2 YNNKEL (reference sequence). The CDR3 length is 15 residues. CDR3 loop: CASSLLAGGLNEQFF. The CDR3 bases are TGTGCCAGCAGCCTCCTAGCGGGGGGGCTCAATGAGCAGTTCTTC.

The chain uses TRBV5-1 and TRBJ2-5; 7 bases match TRBD2. The junction had 9 bases not matched to a gene; V was cut back by 3 bases and J by 4 bases. CDR1 and CDR2 from the germline V gene are SGHRS and YFSETQ. CDR3 length: 15 amino acids. The CDR3 DNA sequence: TGCGCCAGCAGCTCGACCGGACTAGGGAGAGAGACCCAGTACTTC. Protein sequence: CASSSTGLGRETQYF.

This clonotype was recorded many times. The V and J genes are TRBV7-8 and TRBJ2-2; TRBD2 is a possible D gene (5 bases). V was cut by 4 bases and J by 4 bases, with 16 bases left in between. The CDR3 runs 16 residues. Germline CDR1 is SGHVS and CDR2 is FQNEAQ. The CDR3 here is CASSSNAGVSTGELFF. The CDR3 coding sequence is TGTGCCAGCAGCTCTAATGCCGGGGTTAGCACCGGGGAGCTGTTTTTT.

This clonotype has just a few counts. CDR3 in amino acids: CASSFGQGTYEQYF. The CDR3 DNA reads TGCGCCAGCAGCTTCGGTCAGGGGACCTACGAGCAGTACTTC. The V gene is TRBV5-1, the J gene TRBJ2-7; TRBD1 is a possible D gene (6 bases). The germline CDR1 and CDR2 sequences are SGHRS and YFSETQ. This CDR3 comprises 14 residues. V lost 2 bases and J 2 bases, leaving 11 bases between the germline ends.

There are a few counts of this clonotype. The V and J genes are TRBV24-1 and TRBJ2-2; D remains ambiguous. Between the trimmed V and J ends, which lost 8 bases and 3 bases, there was a span of 12 bases. The CDR3 length is 14 residues. Germline assignment: CDR1 KGHDR and CDR2 SFDVKD. CDR3 in amino acids: CATTNRRDTGELFF. CDR3 nucleotides: TGTGCCACCACCAACCGACGGGACACCGGGGAGCTGTTTTTT.

The chain combines TRBV11-2 with TRBJ1-6; weak D call: TRBD1 (5 bases). V shed 1 base and J shed 6 bases, with 10 bases lying between them. CDR3 length: 15 residues. CDR1 SGHAT and CDR2 FQNNGV come from the germline V gene. In nucleotides, the CDR3 is TGTGCCAGCAGCTTAGCCACGACAGTTAATTCACCCCTCCACTTT. Its translation is CASSLATTVNSPLHF.

This clonotype was observed at least ten times. J is TRBJ2-4 and V is TRBV10-3; unclear D gene. CDR1 and CDR2 from the germline V gene are ENHRY and SYGVKD. The V end was cut by 10 bases, the J end by 9 bases, with 19 bases between. The CDR3 extends over 13 amino acids. In DNA, the CDR3 is TGTGCCACCTTGGACGGTGGGGTGGGCATTCAGTACTTC. Translation: CATLDGGVGIQYF.

This clonotype was detected many times. The gene calls are TRBV20-1 and TRBJ2-1; 8 bases are shared with TRBD2. This CDR3 comprises 16 residues. After removal of 6 bases from V and 4 bases from J, the junction contained 14 bases not matched to a gene. Germline V CDR1 and CDR2: DFQATT, SNEGSKA (reference sequence). The CDR3 region has the DNA TGCAGTGCCGTAGTCAGCGGGAGTGGCCTTTACAATGAGCAGTTCTTC. This encodes CSAVVSGSGLYNEQFF.

This clonotype was counted a few times. V gene TRBV7-9 combines with J gene TRBJ2-4; D possibly corresponds to TRBD2 (6 bases). Per germline, CDR1 SEHNR and CDR2 FQNEAQ (reference sequence). The CDR3 is made up of 13 amino acids. V was clipped by 5 bases and J by 4 bases, with 9 bases between them. CDR3 in DNA: TGTGCCAGCAGCCCGGAGGGTAAAAACATTCAGTACTTC. It encodes CASSPEGKNIQYF.

With respect to this clonotype: A clone one base away is much larger, so this may be a read error. The chain carries TRBV28 and TRBJ1-1, with no clear D. Germline CDR1 is MDHEN and CDR2 is SYDVKM. The CDR3 runs to 13 residues. Trimming stripped 11 bases from V and 4 bases from J, with 17 bases between. The CDR3 sequence: CASQPAETTEAFF. The CDR3 DNA sequence: TGTGCCTCCCAACCGGCGGAGACCACTGAAGCTTTCTTT.

The V call is TRBV4-3, the J call TRBJ2-3; D is possibly TRBD1 or TRBD2 (6 bases each). CDR1 is LGHNA, CDR2 YSLEER, per germline. Trimming removed 1 base at V and 11 bases at J, with 16 bases between. This CDR3 contains 14 residues. The CDR3 bases are TGCGCCAGCAGCCAAGTCACGGGGGCGACGGAGCAGTATTTT. It is translated as CASSQVTGATEQYF.

The chain has TRBV6-1 and TRBJ2-7; the D gene is possibly TRBD1 (6 bases). Trimming took off 6 bases at V and 3 bases at J, with 15 bases between the two ends. CDR3 size: 14 residues. Germline assignment: CDR1 MNHNS and CDR2 SASEGT. DNA of the CDR3: TGTGCCAGCAGACCCCCAGGGGTGGGCTACGAGCAGTACTTC. This gives the protein CASRPPGVGYEQYF.